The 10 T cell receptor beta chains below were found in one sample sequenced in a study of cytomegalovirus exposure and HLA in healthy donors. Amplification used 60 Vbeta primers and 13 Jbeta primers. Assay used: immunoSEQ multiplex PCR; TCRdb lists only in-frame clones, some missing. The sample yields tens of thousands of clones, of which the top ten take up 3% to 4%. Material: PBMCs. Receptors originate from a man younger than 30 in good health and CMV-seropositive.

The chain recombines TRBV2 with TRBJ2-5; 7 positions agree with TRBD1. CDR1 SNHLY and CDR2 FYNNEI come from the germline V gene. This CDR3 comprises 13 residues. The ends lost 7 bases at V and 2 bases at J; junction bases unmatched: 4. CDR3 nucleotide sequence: TGTGCCAGCACCGGACAGGTGCAAGAGACCCAGTACTTC. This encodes CASTGQVQETQYF.

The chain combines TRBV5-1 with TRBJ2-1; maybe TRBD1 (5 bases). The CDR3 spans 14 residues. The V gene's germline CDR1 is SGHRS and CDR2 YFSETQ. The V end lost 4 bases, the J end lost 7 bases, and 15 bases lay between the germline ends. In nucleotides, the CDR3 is TGCGCCAGCAGCCGTGGGAACAGGCCTAATGAGCAGTTCTTC. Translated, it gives CASSRGNRPNEQFF. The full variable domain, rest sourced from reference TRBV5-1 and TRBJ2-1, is KAGVTQTPRYLIKTRGQQVTLSCSPISGHRSVSWYQQTPGQGLQFLFEYFSETQRNKGNFPGRFSGRQFSNSRSEMNVSTLELGDSALYLCASSRGNRPNEQFFGPGTRLTVL.

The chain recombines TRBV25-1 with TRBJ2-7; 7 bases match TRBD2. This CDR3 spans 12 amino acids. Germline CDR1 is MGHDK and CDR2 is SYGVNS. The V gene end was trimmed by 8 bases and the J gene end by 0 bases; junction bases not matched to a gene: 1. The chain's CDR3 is CASGTTSYEQYF. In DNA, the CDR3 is TGTGCCAGCGGGACTACCTCCTACGAGCAGTACTTC.

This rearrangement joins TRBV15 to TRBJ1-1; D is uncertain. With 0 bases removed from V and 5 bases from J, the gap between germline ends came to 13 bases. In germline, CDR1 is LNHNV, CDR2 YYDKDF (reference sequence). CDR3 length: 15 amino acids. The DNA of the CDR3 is TGTGCCACCAGCAGAGATCGGTACAGCTTAACTGAAGCTTTCTTT. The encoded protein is CATSRDRYSLTEAFF.

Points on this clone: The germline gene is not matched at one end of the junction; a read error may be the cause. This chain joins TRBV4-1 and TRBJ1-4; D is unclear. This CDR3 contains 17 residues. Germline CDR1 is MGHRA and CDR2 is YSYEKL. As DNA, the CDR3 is TGCGCCAGCAGCAAAGATAACTGGTGGAGGGAGGATGAAAAACTGTTTTTT. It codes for CASSKDNWWREDEKLFF.

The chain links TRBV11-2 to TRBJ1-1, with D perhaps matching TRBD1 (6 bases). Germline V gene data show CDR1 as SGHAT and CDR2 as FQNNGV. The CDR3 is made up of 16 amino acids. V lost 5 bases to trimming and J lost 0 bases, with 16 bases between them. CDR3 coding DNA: TGTGCCAGCAGCCTGGGGATTGGACAGATGAACACTGAAGCTTTCTTT. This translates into CASSLGIGQMNTEAFF.

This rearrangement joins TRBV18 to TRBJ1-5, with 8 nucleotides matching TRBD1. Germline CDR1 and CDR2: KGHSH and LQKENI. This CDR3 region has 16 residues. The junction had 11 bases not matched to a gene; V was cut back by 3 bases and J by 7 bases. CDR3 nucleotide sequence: TGTGCCAGCTCACCCGCGACAGGGGTTTTTCGCCAGCCCCAGCATTTT. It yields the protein CASSPATGVFRQPQHF.

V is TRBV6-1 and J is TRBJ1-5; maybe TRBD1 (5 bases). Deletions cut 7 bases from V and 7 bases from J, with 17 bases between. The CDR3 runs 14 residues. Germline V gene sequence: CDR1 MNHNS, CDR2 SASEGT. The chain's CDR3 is CASTGPAAGQPQHF. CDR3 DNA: TGTGCCAGCACAGGCCCCGCAGCAGGGCAGCCCCAGCATTTT.

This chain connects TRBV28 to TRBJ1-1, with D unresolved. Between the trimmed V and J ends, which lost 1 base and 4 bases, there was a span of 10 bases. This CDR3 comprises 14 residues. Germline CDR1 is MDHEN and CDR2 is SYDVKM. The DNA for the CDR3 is TGTGCCAGCAGTTTATACTCATACGGCACTGAAGCTTTCTTT. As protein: CASSLYSYGTEAFF. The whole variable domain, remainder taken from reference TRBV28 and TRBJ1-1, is DVKVTQSSRYLVKRTGEKVFLECVQDMDHENMFWYRQDPGLGLRLIYFSYDVKMKEKGDIPEGYSVSREKKERFSLILESASTNQTSMYLCASSLYSYGTEAFFGQGTRLTVV.

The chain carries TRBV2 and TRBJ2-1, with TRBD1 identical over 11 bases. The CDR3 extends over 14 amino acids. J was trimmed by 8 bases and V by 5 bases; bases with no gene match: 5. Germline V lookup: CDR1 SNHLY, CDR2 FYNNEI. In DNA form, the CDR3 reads TGTGCCAGCAGTAAAGGACAGGGGGCGGATGAGCAGTTCTTC. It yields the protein CASSKGQGADEQFF.